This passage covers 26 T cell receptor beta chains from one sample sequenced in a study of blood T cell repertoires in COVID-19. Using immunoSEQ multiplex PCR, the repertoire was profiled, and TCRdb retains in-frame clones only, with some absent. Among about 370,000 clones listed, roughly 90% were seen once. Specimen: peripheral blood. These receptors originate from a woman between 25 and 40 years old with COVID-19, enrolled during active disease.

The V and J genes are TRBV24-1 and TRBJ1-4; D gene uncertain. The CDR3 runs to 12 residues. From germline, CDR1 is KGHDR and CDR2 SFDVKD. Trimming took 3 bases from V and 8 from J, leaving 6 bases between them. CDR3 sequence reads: CATSDGGEKLFF. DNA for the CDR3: TGTGCCACCAGTGATGGCGGGGAAAAACTGTTTTTT.

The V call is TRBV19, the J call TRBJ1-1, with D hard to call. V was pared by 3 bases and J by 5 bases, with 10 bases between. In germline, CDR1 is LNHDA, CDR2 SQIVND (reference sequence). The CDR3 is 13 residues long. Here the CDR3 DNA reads TGTGCCAGTAGTATCCTTAAGAGGACTGAAGCTTTCTTT. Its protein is CASSILKRTEAFF.

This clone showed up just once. CDR3 sequence: CASSLQGSSYNEQFF. CDR3 nucleotides: TGTGCCAGCAGTCTACAGGGGAGCTCCTACAATGAGCAGTTCTTC. The V call is TRBV28, the J call TRBJ2-1, with 7 nucleotides matching TRBD1. Germline CDR1 is MDHEN and CDR2 is SYDVKM. J gave up 0 bases and V 5 bases, and 4 bases lay outside the gene matches. The length of the CDR3 is 15 residues.

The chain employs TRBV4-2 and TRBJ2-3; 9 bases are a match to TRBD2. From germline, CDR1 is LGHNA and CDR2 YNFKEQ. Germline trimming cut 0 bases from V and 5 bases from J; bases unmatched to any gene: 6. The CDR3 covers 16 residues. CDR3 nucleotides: TGTGCCAGCAGCCAAGAGAGGCGGGGGGGCATAGATACGCAGTATTTT. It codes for CASSQERRGGIDTQYF.

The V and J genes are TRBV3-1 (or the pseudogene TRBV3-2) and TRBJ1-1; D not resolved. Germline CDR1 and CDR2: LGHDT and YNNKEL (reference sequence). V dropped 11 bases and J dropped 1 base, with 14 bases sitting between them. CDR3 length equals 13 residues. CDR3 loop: CASNRGGNTEAFF. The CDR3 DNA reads TGTGCCTCCAACCGGGGTGGGAACACTGAAGCTTTCTTT.

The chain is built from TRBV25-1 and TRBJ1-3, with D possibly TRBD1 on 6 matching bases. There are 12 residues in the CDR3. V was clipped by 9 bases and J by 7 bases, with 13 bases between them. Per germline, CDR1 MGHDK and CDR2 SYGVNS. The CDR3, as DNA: TGTGCCAGTCAGGGGAGTTTTAACACCATATATTTT. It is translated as CASQGSFNTIYF.

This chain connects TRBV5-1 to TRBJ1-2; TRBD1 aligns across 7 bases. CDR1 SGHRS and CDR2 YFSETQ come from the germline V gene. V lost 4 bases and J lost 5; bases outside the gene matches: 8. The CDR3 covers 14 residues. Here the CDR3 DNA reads TGCGCCAGCAGCCGAGGCGGGACAGAATATGGCTACACCTTC. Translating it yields CASSRGGTEYGYTF.

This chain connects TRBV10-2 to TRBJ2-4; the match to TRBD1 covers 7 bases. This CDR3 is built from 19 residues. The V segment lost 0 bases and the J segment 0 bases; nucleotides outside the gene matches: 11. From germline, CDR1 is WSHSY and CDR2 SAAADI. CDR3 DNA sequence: TGCGCCAGCAGTGAGTCGAAATTGGGTGACAGGGTAGCCAAAAACATTCAGTACTTC. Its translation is CASSESKLGDRVAKNIQYF.

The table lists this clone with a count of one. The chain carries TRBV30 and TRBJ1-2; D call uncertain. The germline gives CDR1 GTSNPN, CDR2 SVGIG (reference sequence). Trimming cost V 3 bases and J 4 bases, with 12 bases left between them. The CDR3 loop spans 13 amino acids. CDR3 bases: TGTGCCTGGAGGATCAACCCCGGCTATGGCTACACCTTC. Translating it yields CAWRINPGYGYTF.

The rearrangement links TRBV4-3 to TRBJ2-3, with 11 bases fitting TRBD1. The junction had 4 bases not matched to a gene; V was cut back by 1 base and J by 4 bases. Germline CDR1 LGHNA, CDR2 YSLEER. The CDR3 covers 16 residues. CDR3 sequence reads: CASSQAGTGGPDTQYF. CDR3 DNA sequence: TGCGCCAGCAGCCAAGCAGGGACAGGGGGTCCAGATACGCAGTATTTT.

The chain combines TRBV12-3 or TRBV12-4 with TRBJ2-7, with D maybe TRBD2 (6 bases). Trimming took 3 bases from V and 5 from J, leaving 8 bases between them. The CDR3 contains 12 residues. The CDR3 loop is CASSFGLNEQYV. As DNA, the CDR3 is TGTGCCAGCAGTTTCGGACTAAACGAGCAGTACGTC.

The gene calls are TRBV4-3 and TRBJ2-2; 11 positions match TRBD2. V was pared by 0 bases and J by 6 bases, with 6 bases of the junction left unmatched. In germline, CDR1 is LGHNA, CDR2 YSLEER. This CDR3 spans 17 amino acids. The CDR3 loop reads CASSQDLPGLAAGELFF. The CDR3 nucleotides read TGCGCCAGCAGCCAAGATCTACCGGGACTAGCGGCCGGGGAGCTGTTTTTT.

CDR3 protein: CASSPSYEQYF. CDR3 nucleotides: TGTGCCAGCAGCCCTTCCTACGAGCAGTACTTC. The rearrangement links TRBV2 to TRBJ2-7, with unresolved D. There are 11 residues in the CDR3. V gave up 6 bases and J gave up 1 base, with 4 bases separating them. From germline, CDR1 is SNHLY and CDR2 FYNNEI.

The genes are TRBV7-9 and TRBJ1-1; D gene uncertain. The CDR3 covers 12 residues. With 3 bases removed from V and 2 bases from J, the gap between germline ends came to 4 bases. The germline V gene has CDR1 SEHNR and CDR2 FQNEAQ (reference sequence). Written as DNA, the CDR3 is TGTGCCAGCAGCTTCGTCAACACTGAAGCTTTCTTT. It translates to CASSFVNTEAFF.

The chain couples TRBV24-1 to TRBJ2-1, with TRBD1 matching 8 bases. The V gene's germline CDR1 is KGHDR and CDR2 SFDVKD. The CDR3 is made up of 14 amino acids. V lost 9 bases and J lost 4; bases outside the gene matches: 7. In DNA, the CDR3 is TGTGCCACCGCCCCCGGGGACAGGTACAATGAGCAGTTCTTC. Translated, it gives CATAPGDRYNEQFF.

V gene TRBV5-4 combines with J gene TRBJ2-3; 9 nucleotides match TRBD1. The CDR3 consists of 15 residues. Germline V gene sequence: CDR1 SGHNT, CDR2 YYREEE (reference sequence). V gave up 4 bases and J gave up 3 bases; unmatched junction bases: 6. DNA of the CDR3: TGTGCCAGCAGCCACCAGGGACAGGGTACAGATACGCAGTATTTT. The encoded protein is CASSHQGQGTDTQYF.

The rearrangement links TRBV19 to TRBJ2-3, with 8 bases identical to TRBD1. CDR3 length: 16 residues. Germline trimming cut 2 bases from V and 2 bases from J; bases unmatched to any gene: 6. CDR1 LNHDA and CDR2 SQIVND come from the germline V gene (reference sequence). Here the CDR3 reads CASSIRGTGNTDTQYF. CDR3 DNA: TGTGCCAGTAGTATACGGGGGACAGGAAACACAGATACGCAGTATTTT.

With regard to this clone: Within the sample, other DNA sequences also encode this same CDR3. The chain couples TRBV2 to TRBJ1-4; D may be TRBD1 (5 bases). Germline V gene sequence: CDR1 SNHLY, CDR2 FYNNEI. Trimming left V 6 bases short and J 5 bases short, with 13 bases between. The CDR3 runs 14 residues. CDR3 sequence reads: CASRSDSLNEKLFF. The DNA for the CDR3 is TGTGCCAGCAGATCCGACAGCCTAAATGAAAAACTGTTTTTT. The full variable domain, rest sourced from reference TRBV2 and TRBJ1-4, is EPEVTQTPSHQVTQMGQEVILRCVPISNHLYFYWYRQILGQKVEFLVSFYNNEISEKSEIFDDQFSVERPDGSNFTLKIRSTKLEDSAMYFCASRSDSLNEKLFFGSGTQLSVL.

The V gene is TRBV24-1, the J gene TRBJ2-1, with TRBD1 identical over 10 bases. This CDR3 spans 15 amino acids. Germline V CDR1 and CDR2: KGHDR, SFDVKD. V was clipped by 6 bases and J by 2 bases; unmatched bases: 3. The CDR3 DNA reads TGTGCCACCAGTCAGGGACAGGGGACCTACAATGAGCAGTTCTTC. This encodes CATSQGQGTYNEQFF.

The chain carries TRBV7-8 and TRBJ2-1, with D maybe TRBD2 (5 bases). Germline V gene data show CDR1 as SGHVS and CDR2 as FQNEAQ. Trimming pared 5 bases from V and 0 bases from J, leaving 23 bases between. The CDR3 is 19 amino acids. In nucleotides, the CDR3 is TGTGCCAGCAGCCCAAGGCGGGCCAGCGGCCTTGTCTCCTACAATGAGCAGTTCTTC. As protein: CASSPRRASGLVSYNEQFF.

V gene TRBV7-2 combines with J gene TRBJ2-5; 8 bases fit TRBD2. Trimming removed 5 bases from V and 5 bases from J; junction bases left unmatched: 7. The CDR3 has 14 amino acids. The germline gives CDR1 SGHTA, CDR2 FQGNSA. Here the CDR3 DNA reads TGTGCCAGCAGCACAGGCGGGAGGTTGGAGACCCAGTACTTC. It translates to CASSTGGRLETQYF.

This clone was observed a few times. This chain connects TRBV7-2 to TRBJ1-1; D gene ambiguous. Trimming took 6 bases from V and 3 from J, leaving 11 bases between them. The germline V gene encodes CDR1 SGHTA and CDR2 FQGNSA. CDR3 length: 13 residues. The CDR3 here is CASSAYGDTEAFF. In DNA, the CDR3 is TGTGCCAGCAGTGCTTACGGGGACACTGAAGCTTTCTTT.

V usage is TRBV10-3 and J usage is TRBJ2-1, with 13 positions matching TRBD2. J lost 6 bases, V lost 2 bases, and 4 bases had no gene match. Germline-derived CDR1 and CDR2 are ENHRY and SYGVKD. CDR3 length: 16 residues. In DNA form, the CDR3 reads TGTGCCATCAGTGAGCAACTAGCGGGAGGGTCCAATGAGCAGTTCTTC. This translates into CAISEQLAGGSNEQFF.

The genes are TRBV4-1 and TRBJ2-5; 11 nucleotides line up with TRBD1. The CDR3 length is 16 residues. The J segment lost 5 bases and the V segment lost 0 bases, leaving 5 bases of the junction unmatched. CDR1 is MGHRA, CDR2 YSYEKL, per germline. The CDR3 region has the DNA TGCGCCAGCAGCCAAGAGCCGGGACAGGGGGGGGAGACCCAGTACTTC. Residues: CASSQEPGQGGETQYF.

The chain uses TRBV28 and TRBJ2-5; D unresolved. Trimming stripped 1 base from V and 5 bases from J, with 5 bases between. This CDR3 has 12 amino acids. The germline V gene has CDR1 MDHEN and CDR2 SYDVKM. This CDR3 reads CASSLSGETQYF. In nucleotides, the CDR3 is TGTGCCAGCAGTTTATCGGGTGAGACCCAGTACTTC.

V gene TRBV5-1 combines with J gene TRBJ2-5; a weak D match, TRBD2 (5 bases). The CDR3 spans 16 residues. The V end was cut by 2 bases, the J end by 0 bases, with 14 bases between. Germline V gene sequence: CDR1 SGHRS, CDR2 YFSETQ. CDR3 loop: CASSFGSGGNQETQYF. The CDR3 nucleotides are TGCGCCAGCAGCTTTGGAAGTGGAGGTAACCAAGAGACCCAGTACTTC.